Listed below are T cell receptor beta chains from one sample, sequenced in a study of T cell responses to AZD1222 COVID-19 vaccine. Assay: immunoSEQ multiplex PCR; the TCRdb copy retains only in-frame clones and omits some. Among some 130,000 clones, approximately 90% were seen once, and the ten largest hold approximately 3.5%. The sample in question was peripheral blood, obtained on day 0 of AZD1222 vaccination. All receptors derive from an adult in good health. The CDR3 runs from the conserved cysteine through the conserved F or W. D genes are given only for firm matches. A row's size may be missing; if present it is once, few, many or a size class.

V	length	D	size	J	DNA	CDR3
TRBV18	14	-	-	TRBJ2-5	TGTGCCAGCTCACCAAACTTGTACCAAGAGACCCAGTACTTC	CASSPNLYQETQYF
TRBV6-5	13	-	-	TRBJ2-5	TGTGCCAGCAGTTACTCGATTTCGGAGACCCAGTACTTC	CASSYSISETQYF
TRBV6-5	15	TRBD1	-	TRBJ1-2	TGTGCCAGCAGTCACGCACAGGGGGCTGGTTATGGCTACACCTTC	CASSHAQGAGYGYTF
TRBV25-1	15	TRBD1	-	TRBJ1-2	TGTGCCAGCAGTGGAAGGGACAGGGTCTCGGCTCGCTACACCTTC	CASSGRDRVSARYTF
TRBV6-5	14	TRBD1	-	TRBJ2-7	TGTGCCAGCCAGACAGGGGGGTCGGAATACGAGCAGTACTTC	CASQTGGSEYEQYF
TRBV7-9	14	TRBD1	-	TRBJ1-3	TGTGCCAGCAACACCGGGACAGGGGGAAACACCATATATTTT	CASNTGTGGNTIYF
TRBV6-2/TRBV6-3	13	-	-	TRBJ1-4	TGTGCCAGCAGTGGACTCGGCAATGAAAAACTGTTTTTT	CASSGLGNEKLFF
TRBV7-9	13	-	-	TRBJ1-5	TGTGCCAGCAGCTTAGAGGGGCTTCAGCCCCAGCATTTT	CASSLEGLQPQHF
TRBV6-5	15	TRBD1	once	TRBJ1-2	TGTGCCGGAGGTTTACAGGGGGCCAGGGACTATGGCTACACCTTC	CAGGLQGARDYGYTF
TRBV4-2	17	TRBD2	-	TRBJ2-3	TGTGCCAGCAGCCAAACCGCGGGGGGGCATAGCACAGATACGCAGTATTTT	CASSQTAGGHSTDTQYF